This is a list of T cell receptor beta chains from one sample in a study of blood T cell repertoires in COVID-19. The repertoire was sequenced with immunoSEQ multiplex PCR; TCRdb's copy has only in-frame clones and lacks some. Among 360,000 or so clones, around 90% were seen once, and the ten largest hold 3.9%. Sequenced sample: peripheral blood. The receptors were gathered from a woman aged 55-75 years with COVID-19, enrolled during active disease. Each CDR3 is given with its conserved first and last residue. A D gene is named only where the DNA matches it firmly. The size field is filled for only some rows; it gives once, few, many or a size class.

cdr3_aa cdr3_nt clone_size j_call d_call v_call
CASSPWDYTDTQYF TGTGCCAGCAGCCCATGGGACTACACAGATACGCAGTATTTT NA TRBJ2-3 TRBD2 TRBV3-1/TRBV3-2
CASPGIDSSNQPQHF TGTGCCAGTCCCGGCATAGACAGTAGCAATCAGCCCCAGCATTTT NA TRBJ1-5 NA TRBV19
CASSPPRGLSGYGYTF TGTGCCAGCAGCCCCCCCCGGGGACTTTCCGGCTATGGCTACACCTTC NA TRBJ1-2 NA TRBV14
CATSDPAGRKNEQFF TGTGCCACCAGTGACCCGGCGGGCCGAAAAAATGAGCAGTTCTTC NA TRBJ2-1 NA TRBV24-1
CASSQDGQGGEKLFF TGCGCCAGCAGCCAAGATGGTCAGGGTGGTGAAAAACTGTTTTTT NA TRBJ1-4 NA TRBV4-1
CASSPRGDSTDTQYF TGTGCCAGCTCACCCAGGGGGGATAGCACAGATACGCAGTATTTT NA TRBJ2-3 NA TRBV18
CASSLTTGVSEAFF TGCGCCAGCAGCTTGACTACAGGGGTCTCTGAAGCTTTCTTT NA TRBJ1-1 TRBD1 TRBV5-1
CASSQDPTGGPDTQYF TGCGCCAGCAGCCAAGATCCGACGGGGGGGCCAGATACGCAGTATTTT NA TRBJ2-3 TRBD2 TRBV4-1
CASSRGQLNEQFF TGTGCCAGCAGTCGGGGACAACTCAATGAGCAGTTCTTC NA TRBJ2-1 NA TRBV27
CASSAHSSSGANVLTF TGTGCCAGCAGTGCCCATTCGAGCTCTGGGGCCAACGTCCTGACTTTC NA TRBJ2-6 NA TRBV6-4
CASSITAYVHF TGTGCCAGCAGCATAACAGCCTATGTACACTTT few TRBJ1-6 NA TRBV21-1
CASSDQGRGSPLHF TGTGCCAGCAGCGACCAGGGGAGAGGCTCACCCCTCCACTTT once TRBJ1-6 NA TRBV9
CASRRNYGYTF TGTGCCAGCAGGCGGAACTATGGCTACACCTTC NA TRBJ1-2 NA TRBV7-9
CASSLTGGPASYGYTF TGCGCCAGCAGCCTGACAGGGGGCCCAGCTTCTTATGGCTACACCTTC NA TRBJ1-2 TRBD1 TRBV5-1
CASSSTGGIYGYTF TGTGCCAGCAGTTCGACAGGTGGGATTTATGGCTACACCTTC NA TRBJ1-2 NA TRBV28
CATSDPATGLAGEQYF TGTGCCACCAGTGACCCCGCCACGGGACTAGCAGGCGAGCAGTACTTC NA TRBJ2-7 TRBD2 TRBV24-1
CASSDRGASGLTSTDTQYF TGTGCCAGCAGCGATAGGGGTGCTAGCGGATTAACTAGCACAGATACGCAGTATTTT once TRBJ2-3 TRBD2 TRBV7-8
CAISEGKRHSGNTIYF TGTGCCATCAGTGAGGGCAAGAGACACTCTGGAAACACCATATATTTT NA TRBJ1-3 NA TRBV10-3
CASSYGRDRGYGYTF TGTGCCAGCAGTTACGGTCGGGACAGGGGATATGGCTACACCTTC NA TRBJ1-2 TRBD1 TRBV6-5
CASSIYPGGRAGELFF TGTGCCAGCAGCATTTACCCAGGGGGCCGGGCCGGGGAGCTGTTTTTT NA TRBJ2-2 TRBD1 TRBV28
CASSRDSSGNTIYF TGTGCCAGCAGCCGGGACAGCTCTGGAAACACCATATATTTT NA TRBJ1-3 TRBD1 TRBV7-9
CASSLGWRSLNTEAFF TGTGCCAGCAGCCTAGGGTGGCGGAGTTTGAACACTGAAGCTTTCTTT NA TRBJ1-1 NA TRBV11-2
CASSNTGYEQYF TGTGCCAGCAGTAACACAGGCTACGAGCAGTACTTC NA TRBJ2-7 NA TRBV12-3/TRBV12-4
CASRRTGGETQYF TGTGCCAGCAGAAGGACAGGGGGAGAGACCCAGTACTTC NA TRBJ2-5 TRBD1 TRBV6-5
CASSHGPPLTGYEQYF TGCGCCAGCAGCCATGGCCCTCCCCTAACAGGATACGAGCAGTACTTC once TRBJ2-7 NA TRBV5-1
CAWSGSGENGYTF TGTGCCTGGAGTGGGTCAGGGGAGAATGGCTACACCTTC NA TRBJ1-2 NA TRBV30
CASSRQGSSYNEQFF TGTGCCAGTAGTCGACAGGGGAGCTCCTACAATGAGCAGTTCTTC NA TRBJ2-1 TRBD1 TRBV19
CASRYSGGRNYGYTF TGTGCCAGTAGGTACTCCGGAGGACGGAACTATGGCTACACCTTC NA TRBJ1-2 NA TRBV19
CASSQERSLPNGYTF TGTGCCAGCAGCCAAGAGAGGAGCCTCCCAAATGGCTACACCTTC NA TRBJ1-2 NA TRBV3-1/TRBV3-2
CASSPSNQPQHF TGTGCCAGTAGTCCGAGCAATCAGCCCCAGCATTTT NA TRBJ1-5 NA TRBV19
CASSSRPGSTNEKLFF TGTGCCAGCAGTTCCCGTCCGGGATCAACTAATGAAAAACTGTTTTTT once TRBJ1-4 NA TRBV6-5
CASSLGLAGGEQFF TGTGCCAGCAGCCTAGGACTAGCGGGGGGTGAGCAGTTCTTC once TRBJ2-1 TRBD2 TRBV7-6
CASSYSPYEQYF TGTGCCAGCAGTTACTCCCCTTACGAGCAGTACTTC NA TRBJ2-7 NA TRBV6-5
CSAGDRGLAEAFF TGCAGCGCAGGGGACAGGGGGCTGGCTGAAGCTTTCTTT NA TRBJ1-1 TRBD1 TRBV29-1
CASSTDRNLNQPQHF TGTGCCAGCAGTACAGACAGGAACTTAAATCAGCCCCAGCATTTT NA TRBJ1-5 NA TRBV6-5
CASSIGGGVYEQYF TGTGCCAGTAGTATAGGTGGAGGGGTGTACGAGCAGTACTTC NA TRBJ2-7 NA TRBV19
CASSQFSTGLINTEAFF TGTGCCAGCAGCCAATTTTCCACAGGCCTAATTAACACTGAAGCTTTCTTT NA TRBJ1-1 NA TRBV3-1/TRBV3-2
CASSQGVLTTNTGELFF TGCGCCAGCAGCCAAGGGGTATTGACAACTAACACCGGGGAGCTGTTTTTT NA TRBJ2-2 NA TRBV4-1
CASSSDRAVVKAFF TGTGCCAGCAGCTCGGACAGGGCAGTCGTGAAAGCTTTCTTT NA TRBJ1-1 TRBD1 TRBV7-9
CASSGGGTEAFF TGCGCCAGCAGTGGGGGCGGAACTGAAGCTTTCTTT NA TRBJ1-1 NA TRBV5-1
CASSSKDRFNEKLFF TGTGCCAGCAGCTCTAAGGACAGGTTTAATGAAAAACTGTTTTTT NA TRBJ1-4 TRBD1 TRBV5-4